Below, 10 T cell receptor beta chains from the same sample are listed, as sequenced in a study of blood T cell repertoires in COVID-19. The repertoire was sequenced with immunoSEQ multiplex PCR; TCRdb's copy has only in-frame clones and lacks some. Of about 300,000 clones listed, roughly 86% are singletons. Material: PBMCs or T cells enriched from blood (not recorded which). The receptor source for this set is a woman in her fifties or sixties who had been exposed to COVID-19.

This clone was detected once. The chain uses TRBV4-2 and TRBJ1-5; D perhaps matches TRBD1 (6 bases). The V gene lost 1 base and the J gene lost 4 bases, with 17 bases spanning the gap. The CDR3 has 17 residues. Germline V gives CDR1 LGHNA, CDR2 YNFKEQ. CDR3 protein: CASSQGSGTRVNQPQHF. The CDR3 coding sequence is TGTGCCAGCAGCCAAGGTTCTGGGACAAGAGTGAATCAGCCCCAGCATTTT.

This chain connects TRBV7-2 to TRBJ2-7, with 14 bases matching TRBD2. The V gene end was trimmed by 4 bases and the J gene end by 7 bases; junction bases not matched to a gene: 12. Germline V gene sequence: CDR1 SGHTA, CDR2 FQGNSA. CDR3 length: 17 residues. CDR3 residues: CASSSGLAGGLGVEQYF. The CDR3 DNA is TGTGCCAGCAGCTCTGGACTAGCGGGGGGCCTAGGGGTAGAGCAGTACTTC.

The chain couples TRBV7-2 to TRBJ2-1; 11 bases are a match to TRBD1. V shed 5 bases and J 8 bases; nucleotides not matched to a gene: 11. Germline V gene sequence: CDR1 SGHTA, CDR2 FQGNSA. The CDR3 loop spans 16 amino acids. CDR3 residues: CASSPTGTGGRDEQFF. DNA for the CDR3: TGTGCCAGCAGCCCCACCGGGACAGGGGGTAGGGATGAGCAGTTCTTC.

This chain links TRBV4-1 with TRBJ1-3; the match to TRBD1 covers 9 bases. There are 17 residues in the CDR3. Germline V CDR1 and CDR2: MGHRA, YSYEKL. J was trimmed by 2 bases and V by 0 bases; bases with no gene match: 5. The DNA for the CDR3 is TGCGCCAGCAGCCAAGACCCACAGGGGGCAGCTGGAAACACCATATATTTT. It specifies CASSQDPQGAAGNTIYF.

The V and J genes are TRBV7-2 and TRBJ2-2; tentative D call: TRBD2 (6 bases). The CDR3 spans 18 residues. Germline CDR1 SGHTA, CDR2 FQGNSA. The V gene lost 1 base and the J gene lost 0 bases, with 15 bases spanning the gap. CDR3 loop: CASSLVASVAANTGELFF. The CDR3 coding sequence is TGTGCCAGCAGCTTAGTGGCGTCCGTAGCGGCGAACACCGGGGAGCTGTTTTTT.

This chain connects TRBV5-1 to TRBJ2-3; 13 bases fit TRBD2. The CDR3 runs 17 residues. Per the germline V gene, CDR1 is SGHRS and CDR2 is YFSETQ. J lost 1 base, V lost 4 bases, and 6 bases had no gene match. The CDR3: CASSVSGTSGGTDTQYF. In DNA form, the CDR3 reads TGCGCCAGCAGCGTTTCCGGGACTAGCGGGGGCACAGATACGCAGTATTTT.

This clone was found a few times. V gene TRBV3-1 (or the pseudogene TRBV3-2) combines with J gene TRBJ2-2, with D unresolved. The CDR3 runs to 14 residues. CDR1 is LGHDT, CDR2 YNNKEL, per germline (reference sequence). V lost 1 base and J lost 7, with 10 bases in between. The CDR3 is CASSQVTQVGELFF. CDR3 DNA: TGTGCCAGCAGCCAAGTAACGCAGGTCGGGGAGCTGTTTTTT.

J is TRBJ1-1 and V is TRBV18; D not resolved. The CDR3 totals 11 residues. The ends were cut back, 3 bases at V and 7 bases at J, with 6 bases in the middle. Germline CDR1 KGHSH, CDR2 LQKENI. The CDR3 region is CASSPSNEAFF. CDR3 DNA: TGTGCCAGCTCACCTTCAAATGAAGCTTTCTTT. Together with reference TRBV18 and TRBJ1-1, the CDR3 gives the full variable domain: NAGVMQNPRHLVRRRGQEARLRCSPMKGHSHVYWYRQLPEEGLKFMVYLQKENIIDESGMPKERFSAEFPKEGPSILRIQQVVRGDSAAYFCASSPSNEAFFGQGTRLTVV.

J is TRBJ1-6 and V is TRBV5-1; TRBD1 aligns across 7 bases. The germline V gene encodes CDR1 SGHRS and CDR2 YFSETQ. V shed 0 bases, J shed 11 bases, and the junction held 2 bases outside the gene matches. The CDR3 spans 13 residues. The CDR3 here is CASSLEQGAPLHF. In nucleotides, the CDR3 is TGCGCCAGCAGCTTGGAGCAGGGGGCACCCCTCCACTTT.

The chain employs TRBV29-1 and TRBJ1-4; TRBD1 agrees at 9 bases. This CDR3 region has 13 residues. V was pared by 6 bases and J by 8 bases, with 7 bases of the junction left unmatched. Germline assignment: CDR1 SQVTM and CDR2 ANQGSEA. The CDR3 region is CSVTGGANEKLFF. Written as DNA, the CDR3 is TGCAGCGTCACAGGGGGCGCAAACGAAAAACTGTTTTTT.